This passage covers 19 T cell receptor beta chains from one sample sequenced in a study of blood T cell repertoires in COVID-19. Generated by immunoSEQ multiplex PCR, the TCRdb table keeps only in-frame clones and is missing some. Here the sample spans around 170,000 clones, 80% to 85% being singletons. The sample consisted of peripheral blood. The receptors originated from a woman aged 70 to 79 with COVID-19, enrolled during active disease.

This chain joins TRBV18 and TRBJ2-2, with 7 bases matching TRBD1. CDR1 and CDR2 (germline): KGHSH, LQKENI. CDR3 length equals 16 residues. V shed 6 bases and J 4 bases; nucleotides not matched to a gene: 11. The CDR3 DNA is TGTGCCAGCTCGCAAGACCTCAGGGGGAGCACCGGGGAGCTGTTTTTT. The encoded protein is CASSQDLRGSTGELFF.

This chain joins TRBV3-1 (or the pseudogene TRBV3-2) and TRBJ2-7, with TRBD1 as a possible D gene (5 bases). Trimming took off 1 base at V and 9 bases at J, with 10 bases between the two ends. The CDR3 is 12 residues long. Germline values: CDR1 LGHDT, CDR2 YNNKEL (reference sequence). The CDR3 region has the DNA TGTGCCAGCAGCCAAGCCTCCCAGGGGCAGTACTTC. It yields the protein CASSQASQGQYF.

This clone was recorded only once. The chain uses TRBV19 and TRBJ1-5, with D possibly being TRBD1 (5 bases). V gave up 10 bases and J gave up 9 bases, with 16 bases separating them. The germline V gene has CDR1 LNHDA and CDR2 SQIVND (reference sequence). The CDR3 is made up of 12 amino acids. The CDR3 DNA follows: TGTGCCACCACTCAGGGAAAAGGGCCCCAGCATTTT. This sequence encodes CATTQGKGPQHF.

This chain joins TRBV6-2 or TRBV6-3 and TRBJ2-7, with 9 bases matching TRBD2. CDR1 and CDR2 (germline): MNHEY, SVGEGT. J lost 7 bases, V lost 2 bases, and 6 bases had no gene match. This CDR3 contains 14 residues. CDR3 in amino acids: CASSYPSGTGEQYF. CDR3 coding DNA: TGTGCCAGCAGTTACCCTAGCGGGACGGGAGAGCAGTACTTC.

Here the CDR3 reads CASNRGNQPQHF. CDR3 coding DNA: TGTGCCAGCAACAGGGGAAATCAGCCCCAGCATTTT. The rearrangement links TRBV2 to TRBJ1-5; 7 nucleotides agree with TRBD1. The CDR3 totals 12 residues. V shed 7 bases and J 4 bases; nucleotides not matched to a gene: 1. Germline CDR1 reads SNHLY; CDR2 reads FYNNEI.

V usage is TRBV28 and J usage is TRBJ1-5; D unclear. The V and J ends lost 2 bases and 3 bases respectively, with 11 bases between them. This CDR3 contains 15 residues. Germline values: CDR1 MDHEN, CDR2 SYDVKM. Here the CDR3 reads CASSLAGRYNQPQHF. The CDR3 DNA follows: TGTGCCAGCAGTTTAGCCGGCAGGTACAATCAGCCCCAGCATTTT.

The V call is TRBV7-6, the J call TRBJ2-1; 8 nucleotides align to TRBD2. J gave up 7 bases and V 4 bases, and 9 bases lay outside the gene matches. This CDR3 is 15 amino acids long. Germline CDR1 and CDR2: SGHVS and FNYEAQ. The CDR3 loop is CASSSGTGGLNEQFF. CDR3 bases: TGTGCCAGCAGCTCTGGGACGGGAGGGCTTAATGAGCAGTTCTTC.

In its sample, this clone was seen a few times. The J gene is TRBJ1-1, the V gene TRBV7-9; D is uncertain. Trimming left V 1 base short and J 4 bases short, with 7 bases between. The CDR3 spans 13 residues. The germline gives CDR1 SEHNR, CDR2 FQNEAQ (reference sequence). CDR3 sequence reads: CASSLDTVTEAFF. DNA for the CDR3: TGTGCCAGCAGCTTAGACACAGTCACTGAAGCTTTCTTT.

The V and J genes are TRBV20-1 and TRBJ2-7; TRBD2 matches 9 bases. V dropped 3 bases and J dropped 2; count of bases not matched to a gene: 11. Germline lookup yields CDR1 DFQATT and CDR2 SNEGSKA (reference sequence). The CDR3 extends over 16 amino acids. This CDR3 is CSASEKIAGDPYEQYF. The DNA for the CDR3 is TGCAGTGCTAGTGAAAAGATAGCGGGGGATCCCTACGAGCAGTACTTC.

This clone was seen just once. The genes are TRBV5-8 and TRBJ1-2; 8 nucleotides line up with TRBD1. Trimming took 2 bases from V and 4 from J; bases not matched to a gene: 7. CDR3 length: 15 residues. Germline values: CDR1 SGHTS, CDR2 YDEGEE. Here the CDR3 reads CASSFGQGNSYGYTF. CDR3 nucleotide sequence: TGTGCCAGCAGCTTCGGACAGGGTAACTCCTATGGCTACACCTTC.

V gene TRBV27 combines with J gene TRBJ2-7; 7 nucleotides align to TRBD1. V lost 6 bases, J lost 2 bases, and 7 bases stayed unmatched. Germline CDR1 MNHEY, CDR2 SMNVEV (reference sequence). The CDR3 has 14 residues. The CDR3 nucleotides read TGTGCCAGCAGGCCGGGACAGAGGGCCTACGAGCAGTACTTC. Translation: CASRPGQRAYEQYF.

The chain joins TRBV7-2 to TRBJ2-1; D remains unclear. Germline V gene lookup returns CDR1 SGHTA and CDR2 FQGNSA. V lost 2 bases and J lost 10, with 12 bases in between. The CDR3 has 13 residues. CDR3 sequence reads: CASSLNGPGEQFF. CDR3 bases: TGTGCCAGCAGCTTAAACGGCCCCGGGGAGCAGTTCTTC.

The CDR3, as DNA: TGCGCCAGCTCCCCGCAAGGAGGGACGAGGAATGAGCAGTTCTTC. It translates to CASSPQGGTRNEQFF. The chain is built from TRBV5-1 and TRBJ2-1; D is perhaps TRBD2 (6 bases). The germline V gene has CDR1 SGHRS and CDR2 YFSETQ. With 7 bases removed from V and 7 bases from J, the gap between germline ends came to 21 bases. The CDR3 is 15 residues long.

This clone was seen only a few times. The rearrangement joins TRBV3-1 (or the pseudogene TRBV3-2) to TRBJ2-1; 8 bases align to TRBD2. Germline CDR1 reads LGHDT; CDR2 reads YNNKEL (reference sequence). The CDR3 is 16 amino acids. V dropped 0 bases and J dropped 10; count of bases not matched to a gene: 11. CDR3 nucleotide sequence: TGTGCCAGCAGCCAAGAGGGAAGCGGGAGAAGGAGCGAGCAGTTCTTC. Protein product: CASSQEGSGRRSEQFF.

The CDR3 sequence is CASSGGTGANQPQHF. As DNA, the CDR3 is TGTGCCAGCAGTGGGGGGACAGGGGCCAATCAGCCCCAGCATTTT. V and J are TRBV2 and TRBJ1-5; 10 bases agree with TRBD1. The CDR3 is 15 amino acids. The V and J ends lost 4 bases and 3 bases, in that order; junction bases with no gene match: 3. Germline V gene lookup returns CDR1 SNHLY and CDR2 FYNNEI.

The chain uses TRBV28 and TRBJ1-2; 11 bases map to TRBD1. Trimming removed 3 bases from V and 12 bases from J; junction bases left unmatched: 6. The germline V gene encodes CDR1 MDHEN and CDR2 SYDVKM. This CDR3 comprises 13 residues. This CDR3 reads CASSLGQGVTHTF. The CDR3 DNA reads TGTGCCAGCAGTTTGGGACAGGGGGTAACCCACACCTTC.

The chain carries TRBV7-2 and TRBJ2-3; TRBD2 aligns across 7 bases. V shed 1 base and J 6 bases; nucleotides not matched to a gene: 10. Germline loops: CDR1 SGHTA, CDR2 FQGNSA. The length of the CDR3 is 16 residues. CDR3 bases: TGTGCCAGCAGCTTAGGAGGGGCGGGAGCGGTGGATACGCAGTATTTT. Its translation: CASSLGGAGAVDTQYF.

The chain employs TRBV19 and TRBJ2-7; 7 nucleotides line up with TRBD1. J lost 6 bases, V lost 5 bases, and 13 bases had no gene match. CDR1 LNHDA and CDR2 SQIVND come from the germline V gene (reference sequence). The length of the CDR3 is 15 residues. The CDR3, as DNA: TGTGCCAGTAGTTACGGAACAGGGGCTCGGGGCGAGCAGTACTTC. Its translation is CASSYGTGARGEQYF. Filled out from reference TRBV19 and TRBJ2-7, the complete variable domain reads DGGITQSPKYLFRKEGQNVTLSCEQNLNHDAMYWYRQDPGQGLRLIYYSQIVNDFQKGDIAEGYSVSREKKESFPLTVTSAQKNPTAFYLCASSYGTGARGEQYFGPGTRLTVT.

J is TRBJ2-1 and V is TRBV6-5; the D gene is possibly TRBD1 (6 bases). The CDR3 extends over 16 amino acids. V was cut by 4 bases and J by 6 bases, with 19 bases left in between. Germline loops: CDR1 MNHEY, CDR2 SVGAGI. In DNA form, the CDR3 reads TGTGCCAGCAGTTCCCTACAGGGCGCCTTAGGCAATGAGCAGTTCTTC. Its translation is CASSSLQGALGNEQFF.